Listed here is a single T cell receptor (beta chain). This sample is part of a study of blood T cell repertoires in COVID-19. Germline assignment: CDR1 SGDLS and CDR2 YYNGEE. Trimming took 2 bases from V and 6 from J, leaving 32 bases between them. The CDR3 runs 20 residues. Profiling relied on immunoSEQ multiplex PCR, and the TCRdb table lists in-frame clones only, not all of them. The table lists about 230,000 clones, 80% to 90% of them singletons, with more than 1.2% in the top ten. The sequenced sample consisted of peripheral blood. The source of this sequence is a woman aged 40 to 50 who had recovered from COVID-19. The chain is built from TRBV9 and TRBJ1-2; D unresolved. In DNA form, the CDR3 reads TGTGCCAGCAGCGTTCGGGTCCGAGCGGAACGGAAGACTCCCCCCGATGGCTACACCTTC. This translates into CASSVRVRAERKTPPDGYTF.